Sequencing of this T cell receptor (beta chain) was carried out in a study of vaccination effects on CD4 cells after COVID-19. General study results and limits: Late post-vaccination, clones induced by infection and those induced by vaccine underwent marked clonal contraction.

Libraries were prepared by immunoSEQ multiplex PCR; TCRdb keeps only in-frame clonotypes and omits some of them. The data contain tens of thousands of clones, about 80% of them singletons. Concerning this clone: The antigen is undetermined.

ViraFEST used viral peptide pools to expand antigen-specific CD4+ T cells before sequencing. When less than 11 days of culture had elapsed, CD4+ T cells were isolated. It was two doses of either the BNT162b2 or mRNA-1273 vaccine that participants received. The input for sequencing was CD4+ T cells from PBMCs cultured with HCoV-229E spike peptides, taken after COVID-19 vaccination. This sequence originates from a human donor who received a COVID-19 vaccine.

In DNA form, the CDR3 reads TGTGCCAGCAGTCGTACGGGGGAGACGGGAAACACCATATATTTT. It specifies CASSRTGETGNTIYF. The chain recombines TRBV7-2 with TRBJ1-3, with D possibly TRBD1 on 5 matching bases. The V end lost 6 bases, the J end lost 4 bases, and 16 bases lay between the germline ends. Germline V lookup: CDR1 SGHTA, CDR2 FQGNSA. The CDR3 is 15 amino acids.